These T cell receptor beta chains were read from a single sample in a study of monozygotic twins with inflammatory bowel disease. TCRdb reworked the 5' RACE reads into one entry per CDR3 protein, no DNA. This repertoire includes some 170,000 distinct CDR3 sequences. Sequencing was done on a sample of blood. These receptors all stem from a human donor with ulcerative colitis or Crohn's disease, or a healthy co-twin of an affected twin (not recorded which). The CDR3 runs from the conserved cysteine through the conserved F or W.

>TRBV30|TRBJ2-5
CACQTGVIGETQYF
>TRBV6-1|TRBJ2-1
CASRETQGREQFF
>TRBV20-1|TRBJ2-7
CSARGVWERVYEPYF
>TRBV20-1|TRBJ2-1
CSASPRRVVYNEQFF
>TRBV5-1|TRBJ1-4
CASSLAASEEKLFF
>TRBV7-8|TRBJ1-1
CASSPRDRVDGRAFF
>TRBV9|TRBJ2-1
CASSMASGKAEQFF
>TRBV9|TRBJ2-3
CASSIGNSGFTDTQYF
>TRBV20-1|TRBJ1-2
CSAHDRSYGYTF
>TRBV5-6|TRBJ2-1
CASSITLSWSVSYNEQFF
>TRBV5-4|TRBJ1-4
CASSSGQGADPNEKLFF
>TRBV29-1|TRBJ1-2
CSVEGQGGGYTF
>TRBV19|TRBJ2-7
CASSIGGAPSYEQYF
>TRBV12-3/TRBV12-4|TRBJ1-4
CASSRGRANEKLFF
>TRBV20-1|TRBJ1-6
CSARGRELRSYNSPLHF
>TRBV28|TRBJ2-5
CASTSRGGTGGLETQYF
>TRBV28|TRBJ2-1
CASSFRSPTRNEQFF
>TRBV4-3|TRBJ2-7
CASSQDRTTPRGEQYF
>TRBV11-2|TRBJ2-3
CASSFGSGSTDTQYF
>TRBV9|TRBJ1-2
CASSIDGGGYTF
>TRBV5-4|TRBJ1-2
CASSASYGYTF
>TRBV20-1|TRBJ2-3
CSALLGQKSTDTQYF
>TRBV6-2/TRBV6-3|TRBJ2-7
CASRATVPYEQYF
>TRBV11-2|TRBJ2-1
CASSFYGLAGGKLAYNEQFF
>TRBV5-1|TRBJ2-1
CASSATSSSYNEQFF
>TRBV7-2|TRBJ2-5
CASSYGRETQYF
>TRBV5-6|TRBJ2-5
CASSLADRVETQYF
>TRBV5-4|TRBJ1-2
CASSLVETYGYTF
>TRBV30|TRBJ2-1
CAWSVRLEYNEQFF
>TRBV5-1|TRBJ1-4
CASSLAGTGEEKLFF
>TRBV5-1|TRBJ2-5
CASSWTSGQETQYF
>TRBV7-2|TRBJ1-3
CASSFRQGRNTIYF
>TRBV5-6|TRBJ2-5
CASSWGLTGETQYF
>TRBV4-3|TRBJ2-1
CASSQGVYYNNEQFF
>TRBV12-3/TRBV12-4|TRBJ2-7
CASSLKAPYEQYF
>TRBV19|TRBJ2-2
CASMHASGTGELFF
>TRBV3-1|TRBJ2-3
CASSPSKREPTDTQYF
>TRBV12-3/TRBV12-4|TRBJ2-6
CASSFWGDGANVLTF
>TRBV5-4|TRBJ1-1
CASSSNNRLNTEAFF
>TRBV30|TRBJ1-2
CAWSAWTGNGYTF
>TRBV5-1|TRBJ2-7
CASSLGLGAYEQYF
>TRBV12-3/TRBV12-4|TRBJ1-1
CASSPGALYTEAFF
>TRBV7-3|TRBJ2-2
CASSLTRESGNTGELFF
>TRBV10-3|TRBJ1-1
CAISQGAAGAEAFF
>TRBV9|TRBJ1-1
CASSVGPGLNTEAFF
>TRBV5-6|TRBJ2-1
CASSRRLAGAYNEQFF
>TRBV7-9|TRBJ2-1
CASSPTGAPGDEQFF
>TRBV5-1|TRBJ1-5
CASSPGTEPNQPQHF
>TRBV28|TRBJ2-7
CASGRGGQGEQYF
>TRBV7-6|TRBJ2-7
CASSPRTLNYEQYF
>TRBV7-9|TRBJ2-3
CASSLRSGTDTQYF
>TRBV7-3|TRBJ2-1
CASSLRQGRTNEQFF
>TRBV6-2/TRBV6-3|TRBJ2-3
CASSPRTPSSTDTQYF